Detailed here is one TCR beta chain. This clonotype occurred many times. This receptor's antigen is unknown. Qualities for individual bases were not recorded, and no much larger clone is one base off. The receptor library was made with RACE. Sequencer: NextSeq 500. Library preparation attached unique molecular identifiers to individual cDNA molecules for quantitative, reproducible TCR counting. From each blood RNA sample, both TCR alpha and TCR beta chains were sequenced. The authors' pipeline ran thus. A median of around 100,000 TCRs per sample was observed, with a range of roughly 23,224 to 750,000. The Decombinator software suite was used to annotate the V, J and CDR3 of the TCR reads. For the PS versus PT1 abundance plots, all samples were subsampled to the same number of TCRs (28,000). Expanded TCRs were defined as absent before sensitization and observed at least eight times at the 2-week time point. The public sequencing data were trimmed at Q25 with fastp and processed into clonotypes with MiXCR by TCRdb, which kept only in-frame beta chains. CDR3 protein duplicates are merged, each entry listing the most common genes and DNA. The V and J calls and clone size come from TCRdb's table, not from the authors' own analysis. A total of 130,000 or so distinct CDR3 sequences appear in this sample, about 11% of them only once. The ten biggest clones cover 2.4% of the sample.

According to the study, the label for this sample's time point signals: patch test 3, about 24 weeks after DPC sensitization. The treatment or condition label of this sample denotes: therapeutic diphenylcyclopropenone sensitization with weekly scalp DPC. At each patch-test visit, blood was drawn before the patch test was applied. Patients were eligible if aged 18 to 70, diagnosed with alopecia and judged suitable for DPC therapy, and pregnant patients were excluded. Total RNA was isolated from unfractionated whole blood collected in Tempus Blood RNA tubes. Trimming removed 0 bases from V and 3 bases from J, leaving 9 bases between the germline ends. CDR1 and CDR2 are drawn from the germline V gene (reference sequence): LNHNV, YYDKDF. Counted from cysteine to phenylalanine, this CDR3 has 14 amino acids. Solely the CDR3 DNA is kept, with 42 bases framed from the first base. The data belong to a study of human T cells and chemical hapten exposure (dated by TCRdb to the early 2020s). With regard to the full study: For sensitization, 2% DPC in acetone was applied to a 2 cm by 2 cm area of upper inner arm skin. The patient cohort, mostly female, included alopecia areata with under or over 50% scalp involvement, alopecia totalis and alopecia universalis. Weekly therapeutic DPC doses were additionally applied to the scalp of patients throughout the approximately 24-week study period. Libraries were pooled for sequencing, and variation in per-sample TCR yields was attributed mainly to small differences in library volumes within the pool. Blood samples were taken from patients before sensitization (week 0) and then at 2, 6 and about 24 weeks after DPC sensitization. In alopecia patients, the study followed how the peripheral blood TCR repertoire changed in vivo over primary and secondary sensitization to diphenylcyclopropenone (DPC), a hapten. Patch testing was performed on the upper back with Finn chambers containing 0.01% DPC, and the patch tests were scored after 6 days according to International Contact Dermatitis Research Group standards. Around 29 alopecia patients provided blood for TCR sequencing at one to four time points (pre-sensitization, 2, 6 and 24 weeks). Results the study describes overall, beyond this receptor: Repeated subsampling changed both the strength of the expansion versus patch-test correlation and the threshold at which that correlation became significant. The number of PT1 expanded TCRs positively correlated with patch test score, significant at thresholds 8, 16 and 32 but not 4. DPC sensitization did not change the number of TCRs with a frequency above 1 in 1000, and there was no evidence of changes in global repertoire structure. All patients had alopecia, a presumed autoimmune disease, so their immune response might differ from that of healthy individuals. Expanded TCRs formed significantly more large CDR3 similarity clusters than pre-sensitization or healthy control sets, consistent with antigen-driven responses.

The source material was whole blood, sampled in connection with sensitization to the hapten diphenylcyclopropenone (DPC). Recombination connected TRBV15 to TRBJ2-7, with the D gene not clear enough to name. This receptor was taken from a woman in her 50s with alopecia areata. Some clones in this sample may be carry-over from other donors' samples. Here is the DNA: TGTGCCACCAGCAGAGAAAGGACGTACTACGAGCAGTACTTC. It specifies CATSRERTYYEQYF.